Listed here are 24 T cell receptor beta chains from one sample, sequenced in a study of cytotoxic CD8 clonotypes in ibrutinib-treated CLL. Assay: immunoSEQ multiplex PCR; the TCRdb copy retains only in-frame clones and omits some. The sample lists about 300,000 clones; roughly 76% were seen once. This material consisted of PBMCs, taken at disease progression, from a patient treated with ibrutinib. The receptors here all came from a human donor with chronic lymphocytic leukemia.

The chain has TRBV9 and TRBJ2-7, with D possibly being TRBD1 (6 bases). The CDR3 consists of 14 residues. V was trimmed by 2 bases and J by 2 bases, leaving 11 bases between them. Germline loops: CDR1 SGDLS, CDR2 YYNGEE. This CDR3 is CASSVNRDPYEQYF. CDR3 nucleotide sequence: TGTGCCAGCAGCGTCAACAGGGATCCCTACGAGCAGTACTTC. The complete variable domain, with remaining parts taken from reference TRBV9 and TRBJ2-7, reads DSGVTQTPKHLITATGQRVTLRCSPRSGDLSVYWYQQSLDQGLQFLIQYYNGEERAKGNILERFSAQQFPDLHSELNLSSLELGDSALYFCASSVNRDPYEQYFGPGTRLTVT.

The CDR3 reads CASSVGGGRETQYF. The DNA of the CDR3 is TGTGCCAGCAGCGTAGGTGGAGGGAGGGAGACCCAGTACTTC. The rearrangement joins TRBV9 to TRBJ2-5; D is possibly TRBD2 (6 bases). The CDR3 has 14 amino acids. Germline values: CDR1 SGDLS, CDR2 YYNGEE. Trimming cost V 0 bases and J 5 bases, with 11 bases left between them.

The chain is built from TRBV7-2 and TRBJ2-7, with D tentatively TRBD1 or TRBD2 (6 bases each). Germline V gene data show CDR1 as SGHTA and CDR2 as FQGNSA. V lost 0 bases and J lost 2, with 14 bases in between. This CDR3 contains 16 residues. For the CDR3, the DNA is TGTGCCAGCAGCTTAGCGCGAGGGGGGAGCCCCTACGAGCAGTACTTC. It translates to CASSLARGGSPYEQYF. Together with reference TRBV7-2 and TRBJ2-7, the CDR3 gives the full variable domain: GAGVSQSPSNKVTEKGKDVELRCDPISGHTALYWYRQSLGQGLEFLIYFQGNSAPDKSGLPSDRFSAERTGGSVSTLTIQRTQQEDSAVYLCASSLARGGSPYEQYFGPGTRLTVT.

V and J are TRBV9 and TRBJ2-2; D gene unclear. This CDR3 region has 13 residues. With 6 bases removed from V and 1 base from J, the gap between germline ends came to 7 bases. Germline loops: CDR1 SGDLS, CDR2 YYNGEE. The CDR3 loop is CASIEVNTGELFF. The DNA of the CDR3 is TGTGCCAGCATCGAGGTGAACACCGGGGAGCTGTTTTTT.

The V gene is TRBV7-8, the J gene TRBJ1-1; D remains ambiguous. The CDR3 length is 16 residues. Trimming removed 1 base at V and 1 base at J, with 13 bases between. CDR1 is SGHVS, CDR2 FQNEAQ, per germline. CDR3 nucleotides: TGTGCCAGCAGCTTAGGGACCCTTTATCAGAACACTGAAGCTTTCTTT. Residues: CASSLGTLYQNTEAFF.

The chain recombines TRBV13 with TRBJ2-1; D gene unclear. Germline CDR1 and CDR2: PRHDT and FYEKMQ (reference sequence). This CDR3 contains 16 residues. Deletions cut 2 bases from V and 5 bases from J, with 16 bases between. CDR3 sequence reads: CASSLTPPLVNNEQFF. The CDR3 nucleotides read TGTGCCAGCAGCTTAACCCCCCCTCTAGTGAACAATGAGCAGTTCTTC.

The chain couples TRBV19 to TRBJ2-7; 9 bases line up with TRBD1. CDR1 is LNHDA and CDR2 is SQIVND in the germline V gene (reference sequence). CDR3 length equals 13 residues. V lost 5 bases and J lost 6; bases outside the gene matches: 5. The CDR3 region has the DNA TGTGCCAGTAGTGCCGGGACAGGGCTCGAGCAGTACTTC. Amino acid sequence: CASSAGTGLEQYF.

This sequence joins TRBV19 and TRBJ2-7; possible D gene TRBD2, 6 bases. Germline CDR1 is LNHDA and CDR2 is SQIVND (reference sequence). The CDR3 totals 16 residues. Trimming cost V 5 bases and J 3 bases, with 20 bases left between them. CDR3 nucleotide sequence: TGTGCCAGTAGTTCCCGAAGCGGGCTAGCGTACTACGAGCAGTACTTC. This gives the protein CASSSRSGLAYYEQYF.

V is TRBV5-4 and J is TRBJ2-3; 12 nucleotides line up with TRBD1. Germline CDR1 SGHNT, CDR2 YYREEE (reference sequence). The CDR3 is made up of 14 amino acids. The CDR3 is CVTRRDRGRDTQYF. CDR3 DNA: TGTGTCACACGCCGGGACAGGGGGCGGGATACGCAGTATTTT.

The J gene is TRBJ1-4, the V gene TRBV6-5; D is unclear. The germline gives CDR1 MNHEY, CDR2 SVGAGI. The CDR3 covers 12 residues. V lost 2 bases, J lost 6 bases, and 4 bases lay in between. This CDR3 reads CASSYGDEKLFF. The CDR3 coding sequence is TGTGCCAGCAGTTACGGGGATGAAAAACTGTTTTTT.

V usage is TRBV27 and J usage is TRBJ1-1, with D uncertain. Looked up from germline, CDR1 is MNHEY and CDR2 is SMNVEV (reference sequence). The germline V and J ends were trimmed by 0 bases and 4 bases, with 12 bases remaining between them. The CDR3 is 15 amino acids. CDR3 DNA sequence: TGTGCCAGCAGTTTATCAGTTTCAATCGGCACTGAAGCTTTCTTT. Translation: CASSLSVSIGTEAFF.

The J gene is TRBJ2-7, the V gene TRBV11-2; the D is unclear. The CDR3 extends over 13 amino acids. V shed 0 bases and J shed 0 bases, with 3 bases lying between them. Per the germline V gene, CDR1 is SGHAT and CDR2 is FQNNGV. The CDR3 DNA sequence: TGTGCCAGCAGCTTAGAGCTCTCCTACGAGCAGTACTTC. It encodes CASSLELSYEQYF. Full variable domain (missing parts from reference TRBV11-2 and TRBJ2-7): EAGVAQSPRYKIIEKRQSVAFWCNPISGHATLYWYQQILGQGPKLLIQFQNNGVVDDSQLPKDRFSAERLKGVDSTLKIQPAKLEDSAVYLCASSLELSYEQYFGPGTRLTVT.

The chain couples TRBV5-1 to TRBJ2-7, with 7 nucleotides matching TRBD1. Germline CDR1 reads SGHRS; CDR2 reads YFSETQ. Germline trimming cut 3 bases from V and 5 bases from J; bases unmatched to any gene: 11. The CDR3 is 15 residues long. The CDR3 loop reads CASSWGTDLMNEQYF. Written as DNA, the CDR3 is TGCGCCAGCAGCTGGGGGACAGATCTTATGAACGAGCAGTACTTC.

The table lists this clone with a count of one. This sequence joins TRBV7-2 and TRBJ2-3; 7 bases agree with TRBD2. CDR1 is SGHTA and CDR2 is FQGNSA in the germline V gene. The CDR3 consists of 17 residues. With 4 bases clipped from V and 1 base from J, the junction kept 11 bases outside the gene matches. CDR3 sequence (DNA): TGTGCCAGCAGCTCCCAATGGGCGGGAGTGGGCACAGATACGCAGTATTTT. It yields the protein CASSSQWAGVGTDTQYF.

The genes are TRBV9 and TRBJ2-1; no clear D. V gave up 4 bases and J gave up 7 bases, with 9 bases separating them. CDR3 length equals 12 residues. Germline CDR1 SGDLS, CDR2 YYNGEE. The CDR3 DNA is TGTGCCAGCAGCCCCCGTAGTAATGAGCAGTTCTTC. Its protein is CASSPRSNEQFF.

The chain's CDR3 is CASNGNTGELFF. For the CDR3, the DNA is TGTGCCAGCAACGGAAATACCGGGGAGCTGTTTTTT. The chain combines TRBV28 with TRBJ2-2; no reliable D call. Trimming shortened V by 7 bases and J by 5 bases, and 8 bases separated the two germline ends. Germline V gene lookup returns CDR1 MDHEN and CDR2 SYDVKM. The CDR3 loop spans 12 amino acids.

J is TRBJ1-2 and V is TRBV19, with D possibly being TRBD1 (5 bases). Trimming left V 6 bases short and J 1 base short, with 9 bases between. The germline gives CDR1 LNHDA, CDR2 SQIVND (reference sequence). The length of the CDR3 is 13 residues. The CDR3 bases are TGTGCCAGTAGACGGGGGAGTAACTATGGCTACACCTTC. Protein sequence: CASRRGSNYGYTF.

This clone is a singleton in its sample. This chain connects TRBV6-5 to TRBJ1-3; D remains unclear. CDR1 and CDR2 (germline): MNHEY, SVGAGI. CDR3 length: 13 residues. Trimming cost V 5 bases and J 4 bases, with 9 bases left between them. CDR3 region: CASSLSPGNTIYF. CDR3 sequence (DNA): TGTGCCAGCAGTCTGTCTCCCGGAAACACCATATATTTT.

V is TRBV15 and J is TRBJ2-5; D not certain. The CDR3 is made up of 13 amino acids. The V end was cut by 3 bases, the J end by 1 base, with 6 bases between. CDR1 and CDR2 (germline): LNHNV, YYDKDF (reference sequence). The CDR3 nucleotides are TGTGCCACCAGCAGGGCCATCCAAGAGACCCAGTACTTC. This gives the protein CATSRAIQETQYF.

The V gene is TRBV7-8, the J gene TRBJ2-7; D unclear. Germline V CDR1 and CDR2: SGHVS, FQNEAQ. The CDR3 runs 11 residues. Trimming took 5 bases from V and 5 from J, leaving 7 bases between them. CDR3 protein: CASSPDHEQYF. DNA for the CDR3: TGTGCCAGCAGCCCCGACCACGAGCAGTACTTC.

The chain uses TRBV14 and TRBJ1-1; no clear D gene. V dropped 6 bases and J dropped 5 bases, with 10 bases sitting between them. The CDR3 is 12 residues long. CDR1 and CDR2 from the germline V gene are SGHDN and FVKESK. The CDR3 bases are TGTGCCAGCAGTCCTGGAGGGACTGAAGCTTTCTTT. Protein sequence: CASSPGGTEAFF.

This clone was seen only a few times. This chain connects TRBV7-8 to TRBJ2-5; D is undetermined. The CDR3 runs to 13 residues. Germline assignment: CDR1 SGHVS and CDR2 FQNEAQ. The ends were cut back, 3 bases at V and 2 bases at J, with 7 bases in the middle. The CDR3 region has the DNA TGTGCCAGCAGCTTCGGCCAGCAAGAGACCCAGTACTTC. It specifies CASSFGQQETQYF.

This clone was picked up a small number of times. As DNA, the CDR3 is TGTGCCAGTAGTATAGAGGTCGGGGGGCGATCTGGAAACACCATATATTTT. It encodes CASSIEVGGRSGNTIYF. The rearrangement uses TRBV19 and TRBJ1-3; D is possibly TRBD1 (6 bases). The V gene's germline CDR1 is LNHDA and CDR2 SQIVND (reference sequence). The CDR3 is 17 residues long. V was pared by 0 bases and J by 1 base, with 13 bases between. The entire variable domain, with the rest obtained from reference TRBV19 and TRBJ1-3, is as follows: DGGITQSPKYLFRKEGQNVTLSCEQNLNHDAMYWYRQDPGQGLRLIYYSQIVNDFQKGDIAEGYSVSREKKESFPLTVTSAQKNPTAFYLCASSIEVGGRSGNTIYFGEGSWLTVV.

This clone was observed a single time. In DNA, the CDR3 is TGTGCCAGTGCTGACTACGAGCAGTACTTC. It is translated as CASADYEQYF. V usage is TRBV2 and J usage is TRBJ2-7; no reliable D call. Germline V gene data show CDR1 as SNHLY and CDR2 as FYNNEI. This CDR3 spans 10 amino acids. Trimming took off 9 bases at V and 3 bases at J, with 6 bases between the two ends.